The T cell receptor (beta chain) described here comes from a study of OX40 agonist ivuxolimab in advanced cancers. As for the study in general: Patients got intravenous ivuxolimab at 0.01 to 10 mg/kg every 2 weeks. The group had a mean age of roughly 65 years, ranged from roughly 23 to 85, and was 75% to 85% male. Hepatocellular carcinoma, melanoma, renal cell or head and neck cancer was diagnosed in the dose-escalation patients.

TCRdb's table, derived via immunoSEQ multiplex PCR, lists solely in-frame clones and lacks some. The sample has fewer than 100,000 clones; about 80% are singletons. V was pared by 1 base and J by 7 bases, with 7 bases between. CDR3 length: 13 amino acids. Germline V gene data show CDR1 as SGHDN and CDR2 as FVKESK. The rearrangement links TRBV14 to TRBJ2-2; D is undetermined. The sequence came from an adult with an advanced solid tumor such as melanoma, head and neck, liver or kidney cancer. Sequenced material: CD4+ or CD8+ T cells sorted from blood, taken in a trial of the OX40 agonist ivuxolimab. The CDR3 DNA is TGTGCCAGCAGCCAAGTGCTCCACGGGGAGCTGTTTTTT. Its translation: CASSQVLHGELFF.